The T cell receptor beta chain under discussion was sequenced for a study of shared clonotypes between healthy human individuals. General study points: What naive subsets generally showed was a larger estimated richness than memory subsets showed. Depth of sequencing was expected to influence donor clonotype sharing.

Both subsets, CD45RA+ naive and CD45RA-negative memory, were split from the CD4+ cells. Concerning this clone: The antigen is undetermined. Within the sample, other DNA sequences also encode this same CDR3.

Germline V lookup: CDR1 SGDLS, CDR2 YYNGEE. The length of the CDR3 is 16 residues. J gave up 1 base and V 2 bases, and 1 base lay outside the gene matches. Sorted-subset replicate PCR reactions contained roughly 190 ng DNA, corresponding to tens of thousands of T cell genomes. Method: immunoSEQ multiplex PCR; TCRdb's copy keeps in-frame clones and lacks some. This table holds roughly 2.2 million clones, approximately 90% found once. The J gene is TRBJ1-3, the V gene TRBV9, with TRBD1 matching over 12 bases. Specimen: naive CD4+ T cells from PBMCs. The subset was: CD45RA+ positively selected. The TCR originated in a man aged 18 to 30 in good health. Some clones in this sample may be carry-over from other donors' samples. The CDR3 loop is CASSVGQGASGNTIYF. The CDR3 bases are TGTGCCAGCAGCGTGGGACAGGGGGCGTCTGGAAACACCATATATTTT.